The rows below give T cell receptor beta chains drawn from one sample of a study of blood T cell repertoires in COVID-19. Profiling relied on immunoSEQ multiplex PCR, and the TCRdb table lists in-frame clones only, not all of them. The data hold some 370,000 clones, with approximately 88% observed a single time. The source material was peripheral blood. Receptors originate from a middle-aged man with acute or convalescent COVID-19. The conserved cysteine and the conserved F or W are not part of the CDR3 here. A D gene is named only where the DNA matches it firmly.

TRBJ1-2,TRBV2,NA,ASSVSGDGYT
TRBJ1-1,TRBV7-2,NA,ASSRSRANTEAF
TRBJ1-1,TRBV4-3,NA,ASSQDSRGEAF
TRBJ1-5,TRBV7-8,NA,ASSSEQGNQPQH
TRBJ2-7,TRBV27,TRBD2,ASRPGGRRNEQY
TRBJ2-3,TRBV9,NA,ASSRRGAGDFTDTQY
TRBJ2-1,TRBV7-9,TRBD1,ASSLRDRPPNEQF
TRBJ1-3,TRBV28,NA,ASSPRGNTIY
TRBJ2-3,TRBV7-3,NA,ASSLAGTRPTDTQY
TRBJ2-3,TRBV18,TRBD2,ASSPGLAGDTQY
TRBJ2-7,TRBV2,TRBD1,ASRGTGSYEQY
TRBJ2-2,TRBV13,NA,ASSLGALAGYNTGELF
TRBJ1-4,TRBV27,TRBD1,ASSPGDSLNEKLF
TRBJ1-4,TRBV4-2,NA,ASSQDRGFGEKLF
TRBJ1-5,TRBV6-5,TRBD1,ASSRGQGINQPQH
TRBJ2-1,TRBV19,TRBD1,ASRGTVSYNEQF
TRBJ2-1,TRBV5-1,TRBD1,ASSLPDRGQDEQF
TRBJ1-1,TRBV9,NA,ASSEGGQVWGKGMNTEAF
TRBJ1-1,TRBV30,TRBD1,AWSPPGQGEAF
TRBJ1-2,TRBV19,TRBD1,ASSIIQGANGYT
TRBJ1-1,TRBV5-1,NA,ASSSGQNTEAF
TRBJ2-7,TRBV4-1,TRBD2,ASSQDTPLAGYEQY
TRBJ1-1,TRBV5-1,NA,ASSLYRATLDTEAF
TRBJ2-7,TRBV6-5,NA,ASSYHNRGSYEQY
TRBJ1-5,TRBV4-2,NA,ASSQVSRRDNQPQH
TRBJ1-1,TRBV5-8,TRBD1,ASSWDRINTEAF
TRBJ2-7,TRBV4-1,NA,ASSQVITGWSYEQY
TRBJ1-2,TRBV29-1,NA,SVEKGNGYT
TRBJ2-3,TRBV6-2/TRBV6-3,NA,ASSYAGEVTDTQY
TRBJ2-3,TRBV5-1,NA,ASRDKSSTDTQY
TRBJ2-2,TRBV9,NA,ASSPHAASATGELF
TRBJ2-1,TRBV27,NA,ASSSPIQRAYNEQF
TRBJ1-6,TRBV30,NA,AWSRDTTPLH
TRBJ1-2,TRBV7-9,TRBD1,ASSRETGEYGYT
TRBJ1-5,TRBV19,NA,ASMGQDSNQPQH
TRBJ1-4,TRBV27,TRBD1,ASGPWTGTSDEDEKLF
TRBJ2-1,TRBV24-1,NA,ATSDSTGSSYNEQF